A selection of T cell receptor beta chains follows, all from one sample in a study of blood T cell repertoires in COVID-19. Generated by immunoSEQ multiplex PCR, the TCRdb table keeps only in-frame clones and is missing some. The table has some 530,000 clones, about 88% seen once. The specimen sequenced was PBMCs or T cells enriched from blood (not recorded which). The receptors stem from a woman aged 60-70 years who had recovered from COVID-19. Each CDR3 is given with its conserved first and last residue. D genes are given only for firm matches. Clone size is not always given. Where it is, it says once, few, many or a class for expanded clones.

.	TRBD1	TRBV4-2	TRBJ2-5	CASSQADREETQYF	TGTGCCAGCAGCCAAGCGGACAGGGAAGAGACCCAGTACTTC
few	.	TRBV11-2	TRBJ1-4	CASSRVEKLFF	TGTGCCAGCTCGAGGGTGGAAAAACTGTTTTTT
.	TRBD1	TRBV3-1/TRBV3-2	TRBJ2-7	CASSHTGTGSEQYF	TGTGCCAGCAGCCATACAGGGACAGGGAGTGAGCAGTACTTC
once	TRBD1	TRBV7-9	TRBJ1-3	CASSSDRAGNTIYF	TGTGCCAGCAGCTCGGACAGGGCTGGAAACACCATATATTTT
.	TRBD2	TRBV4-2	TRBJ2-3	CASSQGLAGAFTDTQYF	TGTGCCAGCAGCCAAGGGCTAGCGGGGGCCTTCACAGATACGCAGTATTTT
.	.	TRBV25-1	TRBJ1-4	CASSVGGVIGEKLFF	TGTGCCAGCAGCGTTGGAGGGGTTATCGGTGAAAAACTGTTTTTT
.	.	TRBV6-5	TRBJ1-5	CASIGSISNQPQHF	TGTGCCAGCATCGGGAGTATTAGCAATCAGCCCCAGCATTTT
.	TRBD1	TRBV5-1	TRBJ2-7	CASSSHGTGAYEQYF	TGCGCCAGCAGCTCCCACGGGACAGGAGCCTACGAGCAGTACTTC
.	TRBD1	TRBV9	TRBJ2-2	CASSPRTGNTGELFF	TGTGCCAGCAGCCCTCGGACAGGGAACACCGGGGAGCTGTTTTTT
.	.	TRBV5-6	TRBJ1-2	CASSDGDTFDYGYTF	TGTGCCAGCAGTGATGGGGACACCTTTGACTATGGCTACACCTTC
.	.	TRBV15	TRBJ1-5	CATSRDLRGGQPQHF	TGTGCCACCAGCAGAGATCTGAGGGGGGGTCAGCCCCAGCATTTT
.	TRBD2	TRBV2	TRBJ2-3	CASSERRGGTDTQYF	TGTGCCAGCAGCGAACGTCGGGGGGGCACAGATACGCAGTATTTT
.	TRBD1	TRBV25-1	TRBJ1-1	CASRRWSRGAGDTEAFF	TGTGCCAGCAGGAGGTGGAGCAGGGGGGCAGGGGACACTGAAGCTTTCTTT
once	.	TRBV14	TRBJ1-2	CASSPRIFIEGDGYTF	TGTGCCAGCAGTCCAAGGATCTTTATAGAGGGGGATGGCTACACCTTC
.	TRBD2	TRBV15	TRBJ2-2	CATSRGGLAGLTGELFF	TGTGCCACCAGCAGGGGGGGACTAGCGGGTCTCACCGGGGAGCTGTTTTTT
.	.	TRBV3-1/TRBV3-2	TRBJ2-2	CASSQGPGSAGELFF	TGTGCCAGCAGCCAAGGGCCAGGGTCGGCCGGGGAGCTGTTTTTT
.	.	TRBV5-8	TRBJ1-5	CASSSRRRLNQPQHF	TGTGCCAGCAGTTCTAGGAGGCGGCTAAATCAGCCCCAGCATTTT
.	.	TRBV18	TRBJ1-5	CASSPTGTGNQPQHF	TGTGCCAGCTCACCTACCGGGACTGGGAATCAGCCCCAGCATTTT
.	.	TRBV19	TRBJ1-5	CASSIQGTTNQPQHF	TGTGCCAGTAGTATTCAGGGGACTACAAATCAGCCCCAGCATTTT
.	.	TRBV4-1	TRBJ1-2	CASSQDRGWGYGYTF	TGCGCCAGCAGCCAAGATAGGGGATGGGGATATGGCTACACCTTC
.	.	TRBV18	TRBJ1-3	CASSPLRDSGNTIYF	TGTGCCAGCTCACCCCTACGGGACTCAGGAAACACCATATATTTT
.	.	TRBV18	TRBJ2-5	CASSFSPYQETQYF	TGTGCCAGCTCATTCAGTCCGTACCAAGAGACCCAGTACTTC
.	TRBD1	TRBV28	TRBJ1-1	CASSPGQSLTEAFF	TGTGCCAGCAGTCCGGGACAGAGTCTTACTGAAGCTTTCTTT
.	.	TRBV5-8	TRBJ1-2	CASSLLSGMVYGYTF	TGTGCCAGCAGCTTGTTGTCAGGGATGGTATATGGCTACACCTTC
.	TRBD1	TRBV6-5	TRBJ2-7	CASSNQGANEQYF	TGTGCCAGCAGTAACCAGGGGGCCAACGAGCAGTACTTC
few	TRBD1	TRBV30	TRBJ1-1	CAWSEDRGWNTEAFF	TGTGCCTGGAGTGAGGACAGGGGGTGGAACACTGAAGCTTTCTTT
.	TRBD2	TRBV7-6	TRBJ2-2	CASSLGGGANTGELFF	TGTGCCAGCAGCTTAGGCGGGGGAGCGAACACCGGGGAGCTGTTTTTT
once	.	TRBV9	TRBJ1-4	CASSVRGFDNEKLFF	TGTGCCAGCAGCGTTAGGGGGTTTGATAATGAAAAACTGTTTTTT
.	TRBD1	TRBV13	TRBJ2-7	CASSLGSGQGYEQYF	TGTGCCAGCAGCTTAGGCTCGGGACAGGGGTACGAGCAGTACTTC
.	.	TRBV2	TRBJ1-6	CASSDRGNYNSPLHF	TGTGCCAGCAGTGACAGGGGCAACTATAATTCACCCCTCCACTTT
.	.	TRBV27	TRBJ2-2	CASRQLSGANTGELFF	TGTGCCAGCAGGCAACTTAGCGGAGCGAACACCGGGGAGCTGTTTTTT